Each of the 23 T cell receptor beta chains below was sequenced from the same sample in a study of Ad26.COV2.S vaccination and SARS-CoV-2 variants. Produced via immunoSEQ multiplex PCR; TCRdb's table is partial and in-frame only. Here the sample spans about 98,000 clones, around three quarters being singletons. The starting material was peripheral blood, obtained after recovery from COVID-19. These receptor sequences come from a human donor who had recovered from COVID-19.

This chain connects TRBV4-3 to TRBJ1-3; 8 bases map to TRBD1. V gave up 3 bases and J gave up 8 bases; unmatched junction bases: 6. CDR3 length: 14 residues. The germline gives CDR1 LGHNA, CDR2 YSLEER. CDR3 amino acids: CASSHSTGGDTIYF. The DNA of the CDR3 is TGCGCCAGCAGCCATTCCACAGGGGGAGACACCATATATTTT.

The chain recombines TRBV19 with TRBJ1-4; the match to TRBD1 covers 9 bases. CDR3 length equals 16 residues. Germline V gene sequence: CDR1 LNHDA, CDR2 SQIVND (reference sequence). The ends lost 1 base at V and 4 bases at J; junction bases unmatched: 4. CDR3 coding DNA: TGTGCCAGTAGTATAGCCGACAGGGGGATTAATGAAAAACTGTTTTTT. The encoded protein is CASSIADRGINEKLFF. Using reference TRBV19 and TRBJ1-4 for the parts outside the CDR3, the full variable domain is DGGITQSPKYLFRKEGQNVTLSCEQNLNHDAMYWYRQDPGQGLRLIYYSQIVNDFQKGDIAEGYSVSREKKESFPLTVTSAQKNPTAFYLCASSIADRGINEKLFFGSGTQLSVL.

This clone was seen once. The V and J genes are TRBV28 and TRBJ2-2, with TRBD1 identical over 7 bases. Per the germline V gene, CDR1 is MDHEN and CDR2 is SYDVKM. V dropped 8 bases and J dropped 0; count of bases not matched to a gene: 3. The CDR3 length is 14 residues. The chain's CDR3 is CASFGTANTGELFF. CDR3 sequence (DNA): TGTGCCAGCTTTGGGACAGCGAACACCGGGGAGCTGTTTTTT.

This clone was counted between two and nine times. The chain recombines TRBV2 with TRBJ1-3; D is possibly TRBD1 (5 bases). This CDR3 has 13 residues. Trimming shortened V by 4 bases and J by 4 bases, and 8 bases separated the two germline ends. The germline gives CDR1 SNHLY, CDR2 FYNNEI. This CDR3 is CASSAYRGNTIYF. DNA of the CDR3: TGTGCCAGCAGTGCTTACAGGGGAAACACCATATATTTT.

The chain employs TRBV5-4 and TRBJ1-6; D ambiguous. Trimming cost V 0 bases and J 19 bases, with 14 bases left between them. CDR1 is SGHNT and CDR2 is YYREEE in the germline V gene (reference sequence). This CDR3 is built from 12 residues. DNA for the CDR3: TGTGCCAGCAGCTTGGCCTCCCTCGGGTGGCACTTT. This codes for CASSLASLGWHF.

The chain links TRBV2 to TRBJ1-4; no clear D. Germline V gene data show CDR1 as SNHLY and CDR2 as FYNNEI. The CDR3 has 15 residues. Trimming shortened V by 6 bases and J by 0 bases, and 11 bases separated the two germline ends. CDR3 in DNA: TGTGCCAGCAGCCCCGACGGAGCAACTAATGAAAAACTGTTTTTT. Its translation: CASSPDGATNEKLFF.

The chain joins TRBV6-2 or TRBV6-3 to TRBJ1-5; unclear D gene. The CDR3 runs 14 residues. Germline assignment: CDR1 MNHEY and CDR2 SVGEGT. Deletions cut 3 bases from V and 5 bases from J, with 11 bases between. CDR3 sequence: CASSYSPAHQPQHF. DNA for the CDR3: TGTGCCAGCAGTTATAGTCCAGCTCATCAGCCCCAGCATTTT.

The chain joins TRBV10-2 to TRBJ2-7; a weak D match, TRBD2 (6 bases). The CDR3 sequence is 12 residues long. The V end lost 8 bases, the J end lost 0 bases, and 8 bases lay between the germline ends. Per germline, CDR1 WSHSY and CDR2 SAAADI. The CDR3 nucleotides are TGCGCCAGCCGGGACTTCTCCTACGAGCAGTACTTC. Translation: CASRDFSYEQYF.

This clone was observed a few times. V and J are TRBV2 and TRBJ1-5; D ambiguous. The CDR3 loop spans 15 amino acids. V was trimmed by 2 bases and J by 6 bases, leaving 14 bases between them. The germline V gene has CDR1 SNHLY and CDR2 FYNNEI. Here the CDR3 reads CASSEQAVGGQPQHF. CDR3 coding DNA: TGTGCCAGCAGTGAACAGGCTGTGGGTGGTCAGCCCCAGCATTTT.

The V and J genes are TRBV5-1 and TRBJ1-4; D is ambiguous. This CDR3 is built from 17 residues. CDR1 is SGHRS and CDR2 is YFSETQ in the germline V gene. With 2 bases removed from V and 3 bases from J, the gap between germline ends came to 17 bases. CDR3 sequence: CASSLTDTGLPNEKLFF. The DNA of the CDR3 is TGCGCCAGCAGCTTAACAGACACCGGCCTCCCTAATGAAAAACTGTTTTTT.

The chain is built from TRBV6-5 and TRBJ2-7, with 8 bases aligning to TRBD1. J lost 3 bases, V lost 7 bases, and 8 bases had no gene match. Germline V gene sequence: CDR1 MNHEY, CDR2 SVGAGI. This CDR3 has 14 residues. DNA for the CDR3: TGTGCCAGCACCCCGGACAGGGATTACTACGAGCAGTACTTC. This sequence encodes CASTPDRDYYEQYF.

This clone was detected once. The DNA for the CDR3 is TGTGCCAGCTCACCACCTGCGCTACAGGGTGACGAAAAACTGTTTTTT. Its translation: CASSPPALQGDEKLFF. J is TRBJ1-4 and V is TRBV18, with TRBD1 as a possible D gene (6 bases). Germline CDR1 and CDR2: KGHSH and LQKENI. The CDR3 is made up of 16 amino acids. The V end was cut by 0 bases, the J end by 8 bases, with 16 bases between.

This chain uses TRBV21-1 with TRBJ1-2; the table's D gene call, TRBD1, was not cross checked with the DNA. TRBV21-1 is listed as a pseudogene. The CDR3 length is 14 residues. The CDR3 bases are TGTGCCAGCAGCAACGGGCAGGGGGATGATGGCTACACCTTC. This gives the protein CASSNGQGDDGYTF.

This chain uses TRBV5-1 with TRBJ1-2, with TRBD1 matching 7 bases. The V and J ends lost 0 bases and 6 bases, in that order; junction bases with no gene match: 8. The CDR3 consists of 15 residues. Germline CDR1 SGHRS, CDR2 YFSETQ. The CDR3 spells CASSLVEGAHNGYTF. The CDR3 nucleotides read TGCGCCAGCAGCTTGGTAGAGGGGGCGCATAATGGCTACACCTTC.

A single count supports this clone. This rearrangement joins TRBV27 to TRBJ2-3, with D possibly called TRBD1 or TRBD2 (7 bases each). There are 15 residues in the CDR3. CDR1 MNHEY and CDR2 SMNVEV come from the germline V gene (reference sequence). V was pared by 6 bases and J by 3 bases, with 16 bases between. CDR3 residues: CASRAQGGRTDTQYF. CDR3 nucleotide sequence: TGTGCCAGCAGAGCTCAGGGGGGGCGGACAGATACGCAGTATTTT.

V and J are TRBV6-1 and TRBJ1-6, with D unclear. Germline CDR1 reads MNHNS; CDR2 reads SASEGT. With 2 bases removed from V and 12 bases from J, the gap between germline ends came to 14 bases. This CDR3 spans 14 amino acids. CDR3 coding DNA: TGTGCCAGCAGTGAACGCACGGCGGATGGACCCCTCCACTTT. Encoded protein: CASSERTADGPLHF.

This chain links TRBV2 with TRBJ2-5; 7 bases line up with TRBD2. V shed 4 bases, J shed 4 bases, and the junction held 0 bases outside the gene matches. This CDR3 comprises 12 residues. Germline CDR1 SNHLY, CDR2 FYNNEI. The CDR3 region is CASSGLAETQYF. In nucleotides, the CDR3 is TGTGCCAGCAGTGGACTAGCAGAGACCCAGTACTTC.

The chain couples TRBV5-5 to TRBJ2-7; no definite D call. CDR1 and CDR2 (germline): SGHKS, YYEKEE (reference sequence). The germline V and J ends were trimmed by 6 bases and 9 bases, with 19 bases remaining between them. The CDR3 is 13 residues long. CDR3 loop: CASTPTDGARQYF. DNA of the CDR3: TGTGCCAGCACCCCAACTGACGGAGCGAGGCAGTACTTC.

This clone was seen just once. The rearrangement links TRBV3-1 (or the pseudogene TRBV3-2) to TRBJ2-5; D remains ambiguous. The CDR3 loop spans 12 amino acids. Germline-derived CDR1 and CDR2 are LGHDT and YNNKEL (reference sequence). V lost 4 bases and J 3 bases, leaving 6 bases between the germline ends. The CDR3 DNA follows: TGTGCCAGCAGCCGGGCGGAAGAGACCCAGTACTTC. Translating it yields CASSRAEETQYF.

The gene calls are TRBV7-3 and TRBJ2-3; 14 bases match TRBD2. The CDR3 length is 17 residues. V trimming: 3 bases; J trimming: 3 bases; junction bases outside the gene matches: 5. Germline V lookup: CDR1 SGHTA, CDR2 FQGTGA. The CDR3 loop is CASSLRLAGGPTDTQYF. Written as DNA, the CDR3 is TGTGCCAGCAGCTTGCGACTAGCGGGGGGGCCGACAGATACGCAGTATTTT. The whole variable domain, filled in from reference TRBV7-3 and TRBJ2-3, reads GAGVSQTPSNKVTEKGKYVELRCDPISGHTALYWYRQSLGQGPEFLIYFQGTGAADDSGLPNDRFFAVRPEGSVSTLKIQRTERGDSAVYLCASSLRLAGGPTDTQYFGPGTRLTVL.

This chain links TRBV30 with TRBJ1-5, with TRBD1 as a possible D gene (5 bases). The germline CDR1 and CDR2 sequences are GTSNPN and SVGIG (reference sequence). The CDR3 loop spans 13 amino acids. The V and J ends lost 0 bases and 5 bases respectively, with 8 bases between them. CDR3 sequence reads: CAWSVQAYQPQHF. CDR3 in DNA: TGTGCCTGGAGTGTACAGGCTTATCAGCCCCAGCATTTT.

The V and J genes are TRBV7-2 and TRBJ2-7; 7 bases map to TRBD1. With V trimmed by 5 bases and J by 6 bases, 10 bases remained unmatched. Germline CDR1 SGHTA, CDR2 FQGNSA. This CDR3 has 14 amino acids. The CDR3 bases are TGTGCCAGCAGCCCCAACAGGGGTCGGGGCGAGCAGTACTTC. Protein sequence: CASSPNRGRGEQYF.

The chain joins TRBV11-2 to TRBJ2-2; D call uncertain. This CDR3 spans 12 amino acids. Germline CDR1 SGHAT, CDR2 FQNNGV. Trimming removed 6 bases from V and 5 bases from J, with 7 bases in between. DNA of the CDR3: TGTGCCAGCAGTCAGGAGACCGGGGAGCTGTTTTTT. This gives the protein CASSQETGELFF.